These 15 T cell receptor beta chains came from one sample sequenced in a study of blood T cell repertoires in COVID-19 (TCRdb year 2020). Libraries were made using the immunoSEQ multiplex PCR assay. TCRdb's version of the immuneACCESS table is confined to in-frame rearrangements and falls short of the full clone set. An unresolved V gene accounts for under half of the shortfall where checked; the remainder is of unknown origin. The sample table records tens of thousands of clones; about nine tenths of these occur just once. Roughly 8.7% of the sample lies in the top ten. The sample was peripheral blood. These receptors came from a man aged 30 to 45 with acute or convalescent COVID-19.

This chain links TRBV2 with TRBJ2-1; 8 bases are shared with TRBD2. The germline CDR1 and CDR2 sequences are SNHLY and FYNNEI. The CDR3 is 16 residues long. J was trimmed by 4 bases and V by 7 bases; bases with no gene match: 12. CDR3 loop: CASIREGTRFYNEQFF. CDR3 DNA sequence: TGTGCCAGCATCAGGGAGGGGACTAGGTTTTACAATGAGCAGTTCTTC.

The chain is built from TRBV9 and TRBJ1-2, with D possibly TRBD1 on 6 matching bases. V was shortened by 3 bases and J by 1 base, with 19 bases between the two germline ends. This CDR3 region has 17 residues. From germline, CDR1 is SGDLS and CDR2 YYNGEE. The CDR3 DNA is TGTGCCAGCAGCGACTACTTGACACAGGGCTTTAACTATGGCTACACCTTC. Its translation is CASSDYLTQGFNYGYTF.

V and J are TRBV19 and TRBJ2-1, with a weak D call TRBD1 (6 bases). Trimming took off 5 bases at V and 5 bases at J, with 16 bases between the two ends. The CDR3 consists of 15 residues. CDR1 and CDR2 (germline): LNHDA, SQIVND (reference sequence). The CDR3, as DNA: TGTGCCAGTAGTCCCCGAGGGGGACGGCACAATGAGCAGTTCTTC. Its translation: CASSPRGGRHNEQFF.

The chain couples TRBV4-1 to TRBJ1-2, with 8 bases fitting TRBD1. CDR3 length: 15 residues. J lost 6 bases, V lost 1 base, and 7 bases had no gene match. From germline, CDR1 is MGHRA and CDR2 YSYEKL. In DNA form, the CDR3 reads TGCGCCAGCAGCCAAGGCTACCAGGGGGCGCATGGCTACACCTTC. This gives the protein CASSQGYQGAHGYTF.

The J gene is TRBJ1-2, the V gene TRBV4-1; 8 nucleotides agree with TRBD1. This CDR3 is built from 14 residues. CDR1 is MGHRA and CDR2 is YSYEKL in the germline V gene. The J segment lost 4 bases and the V segment lost 4 bases, leaving 5 bases of the junction unmatched. The CDR3 DNA is TGCGCCAGCAGCCCGCCGGGACAGGTCTATGGCTACACCTTC. Translating it yields CASSPPGQVYGYTF.

The chain is built from TRBV5-1 and TRBJ1-4; D gene ambiguous. Between the trimmed V and J ends, which lost 4 bases and 2 bases, there was a span of 12 bases. Germline V gives CDR1 SGHRS, CDR2 YFSETQ. The CDR3 contains 15 residues. The CDR3, as DNA: TGCGCCAGCAGCGCGTCCATGGGCACTAATGAAAAACTGTTTTTT. This codes for CASSASMGTNEKLFF.

The chain employs TRBV10-2 and TRBJ1-1; D unresolved. V shed 3 bases and J shed 1 base, with 6 bases lying between them. The CDR3 has 13 residues. Germline V CDR1 and CDR2: WSHSY, SAAADI. The CDR3 loop is CASSEQQNTEAFF. The CDR3 DNA sequence: TGCGCCAGCAGTGAACAACAGAACACTGAAGCTTTCTTT.

The chain combines TRBV7-3 with TRBJ2-1; the D gene is possibly TRBD2 (5 bases). V was cut by 3 bases and J by 8 bases, with 14 bases left in between. CDR3 length equals 14 residues. CDR1 and CDR2 from the germline V gene are SGHTA and FQGTGA. CDR3 amino acids: CASSLDSSRDEQFF. CDR3 in DNA: TGTGCCAGCAGCTTGGATTCTAGCCGCGATGAGCAGTTCTTC. The full variable domain, rest sourced from reference TRBV7-3 and TRBJ2-1, is GAGVSQTPSNKVTEKGKYVELRCDPISGHTALYWYRQSLGQGPEFLIYFQGTGAADDSGLPNDRFFAVRPEGSVSTLKIQRTERGDSAVYLCASSLDSSRDEQFFGPGTRLTVL.

The chain links TRBV18 to TRBJ2-7; a possible D gene is TRBD2 (6 bases). The CDR3 runs 14 residues. With 1 base removed from V and 6 bases from J, the gap between germline ends came to 13 bases. CDR1 and CDR2 (germline): KGHSH, LQKENI. The CDR3 reads CASSPRRGRGEQYF. DNA of the CDR3: TGTGCCAGCTCACCACGGAGGGGTAGGGGCGAGCAGTACTTC.

This clone was counted only a few times. The V and J genes are TRBV3-1 (or the pseudogene TRBV3-2) and TRBJ1-2; 8 bases are shared with TRBD1. V lost 4 bases, J lost 4 bases, and 5 bases stayed unmatched. The CDR3 is made up of 14 amino acids. Germline V gene data show CDR1 as LGHDT and CDR2 as YNNKEL (reference sequence). The CDR3 spells CASSRDRGVYGYTF. DNA for the CDR3: TGTGCCAGCAGCCGCGACAGGGGTGTCTATGGCTACACCTTC.

This clone was seen only once. J is TRBJ2-7 and V is TRBV25-1, with a weak D call TRBD1 (6 bases). From germline, CDR1 is MGHDK and CDR2 SYGVNS. Trimming left V 2 bases short and J 1 base short, with 12 bases between. The length of the CDR3 is 15 residues. CDR3 in amino acids: CASSEPGTQSYEQYF. The CDR3 DNA follows: TGTGCCAGCAGTGAACCCGGGACACAATCCTACGAGCAGTACTTC.

This rearrangement joins TRBV10-2 to TRBJ2-3, with 7 bases matching TRBD2. The junction had 16 bases not matched to a gene; V was cut back by 3 bases and J by 10 bases. In germline, CDR1 is WSHSY, CDR2 SAAADI. This CDR3 spans 16 amino acids. In DNA, the CDR3 is TGCGCCAGCAGTGATGTCGAGCGGGATCCCACTGGTGCGCAGTATTTT. This sequence encodes CASSDVERDPTGAQYF.

The chain employs TRBV10-3 and TRBJ2-5; D is perhaps TRBD2 (5 bases). Looked up from germline, CDR1 is ENHRY and CDR2 is SYGVKD. Trimming pared 4 bases from V and 5 bases from J, leaving 11 bases between. CDR3 length: 13 residues. CDR3 nucleotides: TGTGCCATCAGTGGAACTAGTGAGGAGACCCAGTACTTC. Protein: CAISGTSEETQYF.

This clone was picked up one time. J is TRBJ2-3 and V is TRBV7-2; 8 nucleotides line up with TRBD2. The germline gives CDR1 SGHTA, CDR2 FQGNSA. This CDR3 has 16 residues. J was trimmed by 5 bases and V by 1 base; bases with no gene match: 8. This CDR3 is CASSLVGAGVGDTQYF. In DNA form, the CDR3 reads TGTGCCAGCAGCTTAGTGGGAGCGGGAGTGGGAGATACGCAGTATTTT.

V usage is TRBV28 and J usage is TRBJ1-6; TRBD1 agrees at 9 bases. After removal of 4 bases from V and 7 bases from J, the junction contained 5 bases not matched to a gene. The CDR3 length is 15 residues. The germline gives CDR1 MDHEN, CDR2 SYDVKM. The CDR3 protein is CASSSTGTGNSPLHF. The CDR3 nucleotides are TGTGCCAGCAGTTCCACCGGGACAGGGAATTCACCCCTCCACTTT.